This T cell receptor beta chain was identified in a study of blood T cell repertoires in COVID-19. Turning to the study itself: Spain, Italy and the United States supplied samples that represented acute and convalescent COVID-19. PBMCs, B-cell-depleted T cells, or T cells were the source of the cDNA or gDNA that made up the material.

Germline V lookup: CDR1 MDHEN, CDR2 SYDVKM. The CDR3 totals 15 residues. Trimming shortened V by 6 bases and J by 4 bases, and 16 bases separated the two germline ends. As handled by the study authors: The authors estimated nucleated cell counts from reference gene primer amplification. The assay was immunoSEQ multiplex PCR, and TCRdb's table has in-frame clones only and misses some. That table supplies the V and J calls and clone size; D and trimming were determined from the DNA. The repertoire holds hundreds of thousands of clones, with over 70% as singletons. This receptor was obtained from a woman aged 40 to 50 who had recovered from COVID-19. V and J are TRBV28 and TRBJ1-3, with D tentatively TRBD1 (6 bases). The specimen was peripheral blood. CDR3 region: CASSFYRAWGNTIYF. Written as DNA, the CDR3 is TGTGCCAGCAGCTTCTACAGGGCGTGGGGAAACACCATATATTTT.